These T cell receptor beta chains were read from a single sample in a study of blood T cell repertoires in COVID-19. Repertoires were generated with immunoSEQ multiplex PCR, while TCRdb's copy carries only in-frame clones and drops some. The table shows roughly 300,000 clones, with about 86% occurring only once. Sequencing input: peripheral blood. All receptors derive from a woman aged 55-69 years with active or convalescent COVID-19. The CDR3 runs from the conserved cysteine through the conserved F or W. A D gene is named only where the DNA matches it firmly. Expanded clones are given a class, and other clones once, few, many or no size at all.

J gene	D gene	clone size	V gene	CDR3 DNA	CDR3 protein
TRBJ2-2	TRBD1	.	TRBV5-1	TGCGCCAGCAGCCACGGGACAGGGGGCATTACCGGGGAGCTGTTTTTT	CASSHGTGGITGELFF
TRBJ2-7	.	.	TRBV6-2/TRBV6-3	TGTGCCAGCAGTTACTCCACACCCCTCGAGCAGTACTTC	CASSYSTPLEQYF
TRBJ1-1	TRBD1	.	TRBV6-5	TGTGCCAGCAGTTACTCGTTCGACAGGGTGGGGACTGAAGCTTTCTTT	CASSYSFDRVGTEAFF
TRBJ1-1	TRBD1	.	TRBV19	TGTGCCAGTAGTGTAGGGGACAGTTTTTCCTCTGAAGCTTTCTTT	CASSVGDSFSSEAFF
TRBJ1-5	.	.	TRBV7-8	TGTGCCAGCAGCCCAGAGGCGGGTTGGAGCAATCAGCCCCAGCATTTT	CASSPEAGWSNQPQHF
TRBJ1-2	TRBD1	.	TRBV25-1	TGTGCCAGCAGTAAGAGTCACCGGGACACAGGGGTCCAGGGCTACACCTTC	CASSKSHRDTGVQGYTF
TRBJ2-7	TRBD1	.	TRBV6-2/TRBV6-3	TGTGCCAGCACCCCCAGGGGGACCCCTACTTACGAGCAGTACTTC	CASTPRGTPTYEQYF
TRBJ1-1	.	.	TRBV25-1	TGTGCCAGCAGGCGGGGCCTGTGGGCTTTCTTT	CASRRGLWAFF
TRBJ1-2	.	.	TRBV7-3	TGTGCCAGCAGGCTCCGGGGAGGCTATGGCTACACCTTC	CASRLRGGYGYTF
TRBJ2-7	.	many	TRBV20-1	TGCAGTGCTAGCTCGGGCTACGAGCAGTACTTC	CSASSGYEQYF
TRBJ1-2	TRBD1	.	TRBV9	TGTGCCAGCAGCGTAGCAGCGGGACAGGGGGCCTACACCTTC	CASSVAAGQGAYTF
TRBJ1-2	.	.	TRBV30	TGTGCCTGGACCCCAGGGGCGACTCATGGCTACACCTTC	CAWTPGATHGYTF
TRBJ1-2	.	.	TRBV7-8	TGTGCCAGCAGCTTACCGGCAGGGCGGGGGATTAACTATGGCTACACCTTC	CASSLPAGRGINYGYTF
TRBJ1-1	.	.	TRBV5-1	TGCGCCAGCAGCTTGGCTCCAGGGAACACTGAAGCTTTCTTT	CASSLAPGNTEAFF
TRBJ1-2	TRBD1	.	TRBV5-4	TGTGCCAGCAGCTTGGGGGGGACAGGGGTGAGGGGTGGCTACACCTTC	CASSLGGTGVRGGYTF
TRBJ1-5	.	.	TRBV10-3	TGTGCCAGCACAGACCTCGATCAGCCCCAGCATTTT	CASTDLDQPQHF
TRBJ2-1	.	.	TRBV27	TGTGCCAGTAGTTTTTGGAGCAATGAGCAGTTCTTC	CASSFWSNEQFF
TRBJ1-2	.	.	TRBV6-2/TRBV6-3	TGTGCCAGCAGTCTTGGGAGCCACTATGGCTACACCTTC	CASSLGSHYGYTF
TRBJ2-3	.	.	TRBV27	TGTGCCAGCAGACAGGTGCCGGGCACAGATACGCAGTATTTT	CASRQVPGTDTQYF
TRBJ1-2	TRBD1	.	TRBV6-5	TGTGCCAGCAGTTACTCGGGACAGTTCTATGGCTACACCTTC	CASSYSGQFYGYTF
TRBJ1-5	.	.	TRBV6-5	TGTGCCAGCAGAAGAGACAGTAGCAATCAGCCCCAGCATTTT	CASRRDSSNQPQHF
TRBJ2-7	.	.	TRBV21-1	TGTGCCAGCAGCGGATGGGACGTAGGGCGGGACTACGAGCAGTACTTC	CASSGWDVGRDYEQYF
TRBJ1-2	.	.	TRBV25-1	TGTGCCAGCAGTGGGTACAGGAGGGTAAGAGCCGCATATGGCTACACCTTC	CASSGYRRVRAAYGYTF
TRBJ1-2	.	.	TRBV30	TGTGCCTGGGGGAGGGTGTCCTATGGCTACACCTTC	CAWGRVSYGYTF
TRBJ1-2	TRBD1	.	TRBV11-2	TGTGCCAGCAGCGCGATGCTAGGGACAGGCTATGGCTACACCTTC	CASSAMLGTGYGYTF
TRBJ2-1	.	few	TRBV4-1	TGCGCCAGCAGCCAAGGAGGCGGGGGCGCCTACAATGAGCAGTTCTTC	CASSQGGGGAYNEQFF
TRBJ2-7	.	.	TRBV6-5	TGTGCCAGCAGTTACTCCGCAAAGCCCTACGAGCAGTACTTC	CASSYSAKPYEQYF
TRBJ1-2	.	many	TRBV6-5	TGTGCCAGCAGGAGGGCAGGAAGCTATGGCTACACCTTC	CASRRAGSYGYTF
TRBJ2-3	.	.	TRBV18	TGTGCCAGCCCGGGTCGATCAGATACGCAGTATTTT	CASPGRSDTQYF
TRBJ2-1	TRBD1	.	TRBV4-2	TGTGCCAGCAGCCAAGTCGGACAGGGAGGCAATGAGCAGTTCTTC	CASSQVGQGGNEQFF
TRBJ2-2	.	few	TRBV7-2	TGTGCCAGCAGCTTAGGAGGGCTTTCGGAGCTGTTTTTT	CASSLGGLSELFF
TRBJ2-3	.	.	TRBV5-5	TGTGCCAGCAGCCTGGGCATGAGAACCGGTAGAGATACGCAGTATTTT	CASSLGMRTGRDTQYF
TRBJ2-7	TRBD1	medium-sized	TRBV10-3	TGTGCCATCGGGGACAGGGCCGACGAGCAGTACTTC	CAIGDRADEQYF
TRBJ2-2	TRBD2	.	TRBV9	TGTGCCAGCAGCCCAGGGCCACCTAGCGGGAACACCGGGGAGCTGTTTTTT	CASSPGPPSGNTGELFF
TRBJ1-2	.	.	TRBV9	TGTGCCAGCAGCCCAACGGGACTGCATGGCTACACCTTC	CASSPTGLHGYTF
TRBJ1-2	TRBD1	.	TRBV19	TGTGCCAGTAGTGCCCGCTATCGGGGACAGGGGGCTCGTGGCTACACCTTC	CASSARYRGQGARGYTF
TRBJ2-3	.	.	TRBV19	TGTGCCAGTAGCGTAGCAGGGACAGATACGCAGTATTTT	CASSVAGTDTQYF
TRBJ1-1	TRBD1	.	TRBV2	TGTGCCAGCAGTTGGACAGGGGTTCGTTTGGTTTTCTTT	CASSWTGVRLVFF
TRBJ1-5	.	.	TRBV6-4	TGTGCCAGCAGTGACTTAGACAGCTATAGCAATCAGCCCCAGCATTTT	CASSDLDSYSNQPQHF
TRBJ2-1	.	.	TRBV11-2	TGTGCCAGCAGCCCTCGGGAGGGGGCTTACAATGAGCAGTTCTTC	CASSPREGAYNEQFF
TRBJ1-1	TRBD1	.	TRBV6-4	TGTGCCAGCAGGAGCTACAGGGGTAGCACTGAAGCTTTCTTT	CASRSYRGSTEAFF
TRBJ2-2	TRBD1	.	TRBV2	TGTGCCAGCTTGGCAGGGGGATCAACCGGGGAGCTGTTTTTT	CASLAGGSTGELFF
TRBJ1-1	.	.	TRBV11-2	TGTGCCAGCAGCTGGGGGCCGAACACTGAAGCTTTCTTT	CASSWGPNTEAFF
TRBJ1-3	TRBD1	once	TRBV3-1/TRBV3-2	TGTGCCAGCAGCAGGGGACAGTTTCTTGGAAACACCATATATTTT	CASSRGQFLGNTIYF
TRBJ2-3	TRBD2	.	TRBV19	TGTGCCAGTAGTACCGGGACTAGCTCCCGTTTTACAGATACGCAGTATTTT	CASSTGTSSRFTDTQYF
TRBJ2-1	.	.	TRBV7-3	TGTGCCAGCAGCTCCCCGGGTCCCTACAATGAGCAGTTCTTC	CASSSPGPYNEQFF